This T cell receptor beta chain appears in the sequencing data of a study of blood T cell repertoires in COVID-19. On the study more broadly: PBMCs, B-cell-depleted T cells, or T cells provided the cDNA or gDNA that made up the material.

Assay: immunoSEQ multiplex PCR; the TCRdb copy retains only in-frame clones and omits some. The table shows around 280,000 clones, with around 87% occurring only once. Germline V gene lookup returns CDR1 SQVTM and CDR2 ANQGSEA. This CDR3 is 16 amino acids long. J lost 6 bases, V lost 4 bases, and 10 bases had no gene match. The chain has TRBV29-1 and TRBJ1-5; 12 bases map to TRBD1. The TCR sequence derives from a woman under 30 with acute COVID-19. Sequencing used PBMCs or T cells enriched from blood (not recorded which). The CDR3 DNA reads as TGCAGCGTTGTAGAAGGGACAGGGGGCGTTGGTCAGCCCCAGCATTTT. Amino acid sequence: CSVVEGTGGVGQPQHF.